This TCR beta chain was obtained from a study of regulatory T cells in long-lasting Graves disease. Overall study results and limits: Examination was confined to peripheral blood, excluding thyroid tissue.

Arm-PCR of CDR3 regions and iRepertoire HTBI primers were the basis on which TCR beta libraries were built. TCRdb fed the multiplex PCR reads into MiXCR, producing one record per CDR3 protein. The table lists some 330,000 distinct CDR3 sequences, 20% to 25% of them singletons, with about 27% in the top ten. In regard to this clonotype: Its antigen is not known.

Time point indicated: persistent/refractory GD, antithyroid drugs over 5 years with positive TRAb. Making the TCR library involved RNA that had been extracted from PBMCs. This sequence was found in a woman between 40 and 50 years old with Graves disease. This material consisted of peripheral blood mononuclear cells (PBMCs), taken when the disease was refractory, from a patient treated with antithyroid drugs.

The CDR3 DNA follows: TGCGCCAGTCGACAGGCAGGGAGAACCGGGGAGCTGTTTTTT. It yields the protein CASRQAGRTGELFF. The genes are TRBV10-2 and TRBJ2-2, with D perhaps TRBD1 (6 bases). The germline gives CDR1 WSHSY, CDR2 SAAADI. V lost 9 bases, J lost 5 bases, and 16 bases lay in between. This CDR3 has 14 residues.